This passage covers 17 T cell receptor beta chains from one sample sequenced in a study of blood T cell repertoires in COVID-19. The assay was immunoSEQ multiplex PCR, and TCRdb's table has in-frame clones only and misses some. The table lists around 250,000 clones, more than 75% of them singletons, with approximately 9.7% in the top ten. The sample was peripheral blood. These receptors all stem from a man between 35 and 55 years old with active or convalescent COVID-19.

The V and J genes are TRBV24-1 and TRBJ2-2, with 7 bases aligning to TRBD1. From germline, CDR1 is KGHDR and CDR2 SFDVKD. Trimming at V came to 3 bases and at J to 2 bases, leaving 8 bases not matched to a gene. This CDR3 is 17 amino acids long. The CDR3, as DNA: TGTGCCACCAGTGATACCCGACAGGGTACTAACACCGGGGAGCTGTTTTTT. This encodes CATSDTRQGTNTGELFF.

This chain joins TRBV6-5 and TRBJ2-7, with a possible D match to TRBD2 (7 bases). Germline-derived CDR1 and CDR2 are MNHEY and SVGAGI. The germline V and J ends were trimmed by 11 bases and 3 bases, with 17 bases remaining between them. There are 13 residues in the CDR3. CDR3 residues: CALRGLADYEQYF. CDR3 bases: TGTGCCCTCAGGGGTCTAGCGGACTACGAGCAGTACTTC.

Regarding this clone: The junction shows a germline mismatch at one end, possibly a read error. The chain recombines TRBV6-5 with TRBJ1-1; D might be TRBD1 (6 bases). The CDR3 is 13 residues long. The germline gives CDR1 MNHEY, CDR2 SVGAGI. CDR3 DNA sequence: TGTGCCAGCAGTTACTCGATTGGGGGCCCCCCTCTCTTT. Translated, it gives CASSYSIGGPPLF.

The V call is TRBV12-5, the J call TRBJ2-7; TRBD1 matches 7 bases. Trimming took 0 bases from V and 6 from J; bases not matched to a gene: 5. CDR1 LGHNT and CDR2 FRNRAP come from the germline V gene. This CDR3 contains 14 residues. The CDR3 sequence is CASGLVDRAAEQYF. The CDR3 DNA sequence: TGTGCTAGTGGTTTGGTAGACAGGGCGGCCGAGCAGTACTTC.

The V call is TRBV5-6, the J call TRBJ2-7; weak D call: TRBD2 (5 bases). Germline-derived CDR1 and CDR2 are SGHDT and YYEEEE. The CDR3 contains 12 residues. V lost 1 base and J 6 bases, leaving 8 bases between the germline ends. In nucleotides, the CDR3 is TGTGCCAGCAGCTTGCGAGGGTTCGAGCAGTACTTC. This translates into CASSLRGFEQYF.

This rearrangement joins TRBV6-5 to TRBJ1-1; D possibly corresponds to TRBD1 (6 bases). Trimming took 11 bases from V and 1 from J, leaving 14 bases between them. The CDR3 totals 13 residues. Germline lookup yields CDR1 MNHEY and CDR2 SVGAGI. The CDR3 nucleotides are TGTGCCTCCCTTGGACAGACGAACACTGAAGCTTTCTTT. It yields the protein CASLGQTNTEAFF.

The chain employs TRBV7-9 and TRBJ1-6, with D perhaps matching TRBD1 (5 bases). Trimming cost V 4 bases and J 10 bases, with 14 bases left between them. This CDR3 spans 14 amino acids. Germline lookup yields CDR1 SEHNR and CDR2 FQNEAQ (reference sequence). The CDR3 DNA reads as TGTGCCAGCAGCTCCGGGCAGGGCCACTCACCCCTCCACTTT. As protein: CASSSGQGHSPLHF.

The J gene is TRBJ1-1, the V gene TRBV19; the D is unclear. Germline CDR1 LNHDA, CDR2 SQIVND (reference sequence). The CDR3 sequence is 16 residues long. The V and J ends lost 3 bases and 1 base respectively, with 15 bases between them. The CDR3 coding sequence is TGTGCCAGTAGTATTTCTATGTCGAACGGGAACACTGAAGCTTTCTTT. As protein: CASSISMSNGNTEAFF.

The chain combines TRBV28 with TRBJ2-3; TRBD1 is a possible D gene (7 bases). CDR1 is MDHEN, CDR2 SYDVKM, per germline. This CDR3 has 22 residues. V gave up 6 bases and J gave up 4 bases, with 38 bases separating them. The CDR3 DNA reads as TGTGCCAGCAGCCCTGGAGGGCTTGTACAGGGGTGGATAGCTGGTTCCTCAGATACGCAGTATTTT. It codes for CASSPGGLVQGWIAGSSDTQYF.

This chain connects TRBV9 to TRBJ2-7; tentatively, D is TRBD2 (6 bases). With 3 bases removed from V and 7 bases from J, the gap between germline ends came to 14 bases. This CDR3 region has 13 residues. Germline V gene lookup returns CDR1 SGDLS and CDR2 YYNGEE. The CDR3 nucleotides read TGTGCCAGCAGCGGGGACCGTGCGGGAGAGCAGTACTTC. Translated, it gives CASSGDRAGEQYF.

The rearrangement joins TRBV7-8 to TRBJ1-1, with D uncertain. The CDR3 sequence is 13 residues long. Germline V CDR1 and CDR2: SGHVS, FQNEAQ. The V and J ends lost 8 bases and 0 bases respectively, with 10 bases between them. CDR3 sequence: CASVRLMNTEAFF. DNA for the CDR3: TGTGCCAGCGTGAGACTCATGAACACTGAAGCTTTCTTT.

The chain recombines TRBV11-2 with TRBJ2-5; 9 nucleotides match TRBD2. V lost 5 bases to trimming and J lost 1 base; unmatched junction nucleotides: 14. CDR1 SGHAT and CDR2 FQNNGV come from the germline V gene. CDR3 length: 18 residues. CDR3 sequence: CASSPGYASGEFQETQYF. CDR3 sequence (DNA): TGTGCCAGCAGCCCAGGGTATGCTAGCGGGGAGTTCCAAGAGACCCAGTACTTC.

This clone has ten or more counts. The chain recombines TRBV30 with TRBJ2-7; 7 nucleotides agree with TRBD1. In germline, CDR1 is GTSNPN, CDR2 SVGIG (reference sequence). The CDR3 runs to 12 residues. Unmatched junction bases numbered 4, after V lost 3 bases and J lost 5 bases. The CDR3 is CAWSDRAHEQYF. In DNA form, the CDR3 reads TGTGCCTGGAGCGACAGGGCTCACGAGCAGTACTTC.

V and J are TRBV6-1 and TRBJ1-3, with 7 bases matching TRBD1. With 2 bases clipped from V and 0 bases from J, the junction kept 4 bases outside the gene matches. Germline CDR1 and CDR2: MNHNS and SASEGT. The CDR3 totals 16 residues. The CDR3 DNA reads TGTGCCAGCAGTGAAAACAGGGGTTTCTCTGGAAACACCATATATTTT. Translated: CASSENRGFSGNTIYF.

The chain links TRBV5-4 to TRBJ1-6, with 7 bases lining up with TRBD1. Per the germline V gene, CDR1 is SGHNT and CDR2 is YYREEE (reference sequence). The J segment lost 8 bases and the V segment lost 3 bases, leaving 5 bases of the junction unmatched. The CDR3 spans 14 residues. The CDR3 bases are TGTGCCAGCAGCTCGAGGGGGCGAGATTCACCCCTCCACTTT. This encodes CASSSRGRDSPLHF.

This chain joins TRBV7-8 and TRBJ2-7; 7 bases agree with TRBD1. Per germline, CDR1 SGHVS and CDR2 FQNEAQ. This CDR3 comprises 12 residues. V shed 1 base, J shed 10 bases, and the junction held 4 bases outside the gene matches. The CDR3 DNA follows: TGTGCCAGCAGCTTAGAGGGACAGTCTCAGTACTTC. This sequence encodes CASSLEGQSQYF.

Worth noting for this clone: The sample has other DNA sequences that encode this CDR3 too. The rearrangement links TRBV11-2 to TRBJ1-5; the D gene is possibly TRBD1 (5 bases). Trimming left V 3 bases short and J 5 bases short, with 8 bases between. The CDR3 runs 13 residues. Looked up from germline, CDR1 is SGHAT and CDR2 is FQNNGV. For the CDR3, the DNA is TGTGCCAGCAGCTTGGGGGGGGATCAGCCCCAGCATTTT. This translates into CASSLGGDQPQHF.